The rows below give T cell receptor beta chains drawn from one sample of a study of identifying expanded T cells in peripheral blood. Assay used: immunoSEQ multiplex PCR; TCRdb lists only in-frame clones, some missing. The sample consists of around 100,000 clones, around nine tenths of them appearing once. The sequencing input was blood. Receptors were obtained from a person aged 18 to 70 in good health. Each CDR3 is given with its conserved first and last residue. Rows may omit the clone size; those that give it use once, few, many or a size class.

cdr3_length clone_size v_call cdr3_aa
19 NA TRBV7-2 CASSLVSRLAGGLSYEQFF
15 NA TRBV4-3 CASSQDRRNNEKLFF
16 NA TRBV7-6 CASSLERGLGGTEAFF
16 NA TRBV19 CASSTFRGGRSYEQYF
17 NA TRBV4-3 CASSQRGATGRGDIQYF
14 NA TRBV6-5 CASSYAQGRAGYTF
15 NA TRBV27 CASSPVWGAGETQYF
15 NA TRBV7-2 CASSPGTAGYNEQFF
14 NA TRBV6-5 CASSYNLPQGTQYF
13 NA TRBV9 CASSPRPGETQYF
13 NA TRBV19 CASSIGQFYEQYF
15 NA TRBV30 CAWSFPDRGNYGYTF
14 once TRBV5-6 CASGAPSSTDTQYF
12 few TRBV7-2 CASTLFTDTQYF
15 NA TRBV19 CASSTPRGPNYGYTF
14 NA TRBV15 CATSRGIGGETQYF
15 few TRBV15 CATSRDRAGNQPQHF
12 NA TRBV6-5 CASMTRNTEAFF
14 NA TRBV4-3 CASSQLGGRDEAFF
14 NA TRBV19 CASSPRGGTGELFF
15 NA TRBV7-2 CASSKQDSGANVLTF
14 NA TRBV7-9 CASSRNNREETQYF
14 NA TRBV6-8 CASSYGGSGNTIYF
15 few TRBV19 CASSIKGAAGSPLHF
13 once TRBV7-9 CASRKTGYYEQYF
16 NA TRBV6-5 CASSYSTGGGRDTQYF
17 once TRBV2 CASSEKGQGSAFFFYTF
14 NA TRBV6-6 CASSYDFMNTEAFF
16 NA TRBV7-9 CASSLAGVQTSYEQYF
15 NA TRBV5-1 CASSLGGQGASEAFF
15 NA TRBV6-1 CASSDQDSDSYEQYF
13 few TRBV15 CATSGGRMETQYF
11 few TRBV20-1 CSAGLGGEQYF
15 NA TRBV18 CASSPPGQIGQEQYF
14 NA TRBV6-6 CASSPDSTQETQYF
10 NA TRBV28 CGSGRVGYTF
14 NA TRBV6-6 CASSYDRGNQPQHF
16 NA TRBV13 CASSPGGQGWGNEQFF
16 once TRBV7-6 CASSSTGTSGKETQYF
16 NA TRBV28 CASSGSGVVHTGELFF
16 NA TRBV2 CASSERAVSGANVLTF
15 NA TRBV6-9 CASSYPDRGNSPLHF
13 NA TRBV6-1 CASSDRGLKTQYF
16 NA TRBV19 CASSVDSVFSGNTIYF
14 NA TRBV29-1 CSVETGGANYGYTF
14 NA TRBV18 CASSPGQGTPPLHF
13 NA TRBV19 CASSMSENTEAFF
14 NA TRBV25-1 CASSWAGVPYEQYF
19 NA TRBV5-6 CASSLRAEGRGDFTDTQYF
14 NA TRBV30 CAWIVRGLTYEQYF
12 NA TRBV28 CASSLRQETQYF
13 NA TRBV19 CASVLATGNTIYF
15 NA TRBV5-4 CASSHRGLYNEKLFF
14 NA TRBV11-2 CASSLRGGVYEQYF
16 once TRBV15 CATSRSGGTAQETQYF
15 NA TRBV5-4 CASSGDGSYNSPLHF
13 NA TRBV28 CASSRQGANEQFF
16 NA TRBV12-5 CASGFGGDDGTGELFF
11 once TRBV7-9 CASTNRWEQYF
15 once TRBV4-2 CASSRPGGGTDTQYF